Sequencing of this T cell receptor beta chain was carried out in a study of CD8+ T cells in alopecia areata. This clone was seen a few times. The V gene's germline CDR1 is LGHNT and CDR2 FRNRAP. The CDR3 is 14 residues long. V gave up 1 base and J gave up 5 bases, with 12 bases separating them. Reverse transcription of extracted RNA yielded cDNA, which provided the sequencing template. Using immunoSEQ multiplex PCR, the repertoire was profiled, and TCRdb retains in-frame clones only, with some absent. The table records some 200,000 clones, approximately 60% of them present only once. V usage is TRBV12-5 and J usage is TRBJ2-7; the D is unclear. The source of this sequence is a human donor in good health. Sequencing input: CD8+ T cells sorted from blood. This CDR3 reads CASGLGGVLDEQYF. The CDR3 DNA follows: TGTGCTAGTGGTTTGGGGGGTGTATTGGACGAGCAGTACTTC.